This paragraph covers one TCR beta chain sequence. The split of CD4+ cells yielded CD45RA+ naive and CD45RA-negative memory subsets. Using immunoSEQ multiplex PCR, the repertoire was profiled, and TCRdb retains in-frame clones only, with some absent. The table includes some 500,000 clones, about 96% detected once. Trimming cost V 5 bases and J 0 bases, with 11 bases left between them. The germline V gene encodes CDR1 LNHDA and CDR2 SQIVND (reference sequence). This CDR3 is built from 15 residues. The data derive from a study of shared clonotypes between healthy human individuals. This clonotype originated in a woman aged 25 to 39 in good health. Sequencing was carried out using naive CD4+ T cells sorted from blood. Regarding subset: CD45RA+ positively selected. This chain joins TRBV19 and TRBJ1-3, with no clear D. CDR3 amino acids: CASSRLWSSGNTIYF. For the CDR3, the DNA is TGTGCCAGTAGTCGGTTGTGGAGCTCTGGAAACACCATATATTTT.